The 16 T cell receptor beta chains below were found in one sample sequenced in a study of T-cell reconstitution after alpha-beta-depleted transplantation in children. Preparation of the TCRbeta library was carried out with unique molecular identifiers. TCRdb called the PCR reads again in MiXCR, with one record for every CDR3 protein. The sample includes about 610,000 distinct CDR3 sequences, about 10% of them seen just once. Sample: PBMCs from the stem cell graft donor, taken from the stem cell graft. Receptors were obtained from a human donor who donated a stem cell graft to a child with acute myeloid leukemia.

This clonotype has only a few counts. The rearrangement joins TRBV20-1 to TRBJ1-5; 8 positions agree with TRBD1. Trimming took 1 base from V and 2 from J; bases not matched to a gene: 10. CDR3 length: 17 amino acids. Germline V gene data show CDR1 as DFQATT and CDR2 as SNEGSKA (reference sequence). The CDR3 loop is CSARGAGGMGGNQPQHF. CDR3 in DNA: TGCAGTGCTAGAGGGGCAGGGGGCATGGGTGGCAATCAGCCCCAGCATTTT.

This clonotype was observed many times. This rearrangement joins TRBV11-2 to TRBJ2-7; perhaps TRBD1 as D (6 bases). CDR3 length equals 15 residues. The V end lost 1 base, the J end lost 1 base, and 11 bases lay between the germline ends. Germline CDR1 SGHAT, CDR2 FQNNGV. The CDR3 nucleotides are TGTGCCAGCAGCTTAGTCGGACAGCCTTCCTACGAGCAGTACTTC. Amino acids: CASSLVGQPSYEQYF.

The CDR3 spells CSGGGSQETQYF. In nucleotides, the CDR3 is TGCAGCGGAGGCGGGAGCCAAGAGACCCAGTACTTC. This chain uses TRBV29-1 with TRBJ2-5, with 7 positions matching TRBD2. The junction had 3 bases not matched to a gene; V was cut back by 7 bases and J by 1 base. CDR3 length equals 12 residues. Germline V gene data show CDR1 as SQVTM and CDR2 as ANQGSEA.

Only a few counts were recorded for this clonotype. The V and J genes are TRBV7-3 and TRBJ2-7, with 9 bases fitting TRBD1. Germline CDR1 reads SGHTA; CDR2 reads FQGTGA. This CDR3 contains 14 residues. V gave up 2 bases and J gave up 7 bases; unmatched junction bases: 6. DNA for the CDR3: TGTGCCAGCAGCTTAGGAGGGACAGGGTTTGAGCAGTACTTC. It translates to CASSLGGTGFEQYF.

This clonotype was detected ten times or more. This chain connects TRBV28 to TRBJ2-7; a possible D gene is TRBD1 (5 bases). This CDR3 contains 12 residues. V dropped 2 bases and J dropped 6 bases, with 8 bases sitting between them. Germline values: CDR1 MDHEN, CDR2 SYDVKM. CDR3 sequence (DNA): TGTGCCAGCAGTTTACTAAGGGGCGAGCAGTACTTC. Protein: CASSLLRGEQYF.

The sample holds a few counts of this clonotype. V usage is TRBV10-3 and J usage is TRBJ1-2; D ambiguous. The CDR3 is made up of 16 amino acids. From germline, CDR1 is ENHRY and CDR2 SYGVKD. V lost 0 bases and J 2 bases, leaving 13 bases between the germline ends. The CDR3 spells CAISESREFRNYGYTF. CDR3 coding DNA: TGTGCCATCAGTGAGTCCCGGGAATTCAGGAACTATGGCTACACCTTC.

This clonotype turned up a few times. The chain combines TRBV12-3 or TRBV12-4 with TRBJ1-1; TRBD1 aligns across 9 bases. This CDR3 contains 16 residues. The V and J ends lost 5 bases and 1 base, in that order; junction bases with no gene match: 8. CDR3 DNA: TGTGCCAGCAGTAAAGGACAGGGGCTACCGAACACTGAAGCTTTCTTT. Its protein is CASSKGQGLPNTEAFF.

The table lists this clonotype with many counts. J is TRBJ2-2 and V is TRBV20-1, with TRBD1 matching 9 bases. This CDR3 contains 15 residues. From germline, CDR1 is DFQATT and CDR2 SNEGSKA (reference sequence). The trim removed 4 bases at V and 0 bases at J, leaving 3 bases unmatched. The CDR3 DNA follows: TGCAGTGCTATAAGACAGGGGGCGAACACCGGGGAGCTGTTTTTT. It is translated as CSAIRQGANTGELFF.

This rearrangement joins TRBV5-4 to TRBJ1-3; a possible D gene is TRBD1 (5 bases). The CDR3 has 12 amino acids. The V end was cut by 4 bases, the J end by 8 bases, with 10 bases between. Germline CDR1 and CDR2: SGHNT and YYREEE (reference sequence). CDR3: CASSRDHYTIYF. The CDR3 region has the DNA TGTGCCAGCAGCAGGGACCACTACACCATATATTTT.

This clonotype was recorded a few times. V usage is TRBV7-9 and J usage is TRBJ2-1, with 8 bases fitting TRBD2. There are 17 residues in the CDR3. From germline, CDR1 is SEHNR and CDR2 FQNEAQ (reference sequence). With 3 bases clipped from V and 3 bases from J, the junction kept 10 bases outside the gene matches. CDR3 sequence reads: CASSFWGSGSGYNEQFF. The CDR3 DNA follows: TGTGCCAGCAGCTTTTGGGGGAGCGGGAGCGGCTACAATGAGCAGTTCTTC. The variable domain in full, completed from reference TRBV7-9 and TRBJ2-1, reads DTGVSQNPRHKITKRGQNVTFRCDPISEHNRLYWYRQTLGQGPEFLTYFQNEAQLEKSRLLSDRFSAERPKGSFSTLEIQRTEQGDSAMYLCASSFWGSGSGYNEQFFGPGTRLTVL.

CDR3 DNA sequence: TGTGCCAGCAGGCAAATGTCCCCAGCGGGATGGTCCTACAATGAGCAGTTCTTC. Its protein is CASRQMSPAGWSYNEQFF. The chain uses TRBV6-2 or TRBV6-3 and TRBJ2-1, with 7 bases identical to TRBD2. Losses at the gene ends were 6 bases for V and 1 base for J; bases not matched to a gene: 15. The CDR3 extends over 18 amino acids. Germline CDR1 reads MNHEY; CDR2 reads SVGEGT.

This clonotype was recorded at least ten times. The CDR3 protein is CASSLAPGGWGYTF. In DNA form, the CDR3 reads TGTGCCAGCAGTTTAGCTCCAGGGGGCTGGGGCTACACCTTC. The rearrangement links TRBV12-3 or TRBV12-4 to TRBJ1-2; 8 bases are shared with TRBD1. V dropped 0 bases and J dropped 8; count of bases not matched to a gene: 5. The CDR3 consists of 14 residues.

This clonotype was seen many times. The genes are TRBV20-1 and TRBJ2-1; 8 nucleotides line up with TRBD2. The length of the CDR3 is 14 residues. V gave up 1 base and J gave up 7 bases; unmatched junction bases: 6. Germline CDR1 and CDR2: DFQATT and SNEGSKA (reference sequence). For the CDR3, the DNA is TGCAGTGCTAGAGCACGACTAGCGACGAATGAGCAGTTCTTC. Protein sequence: CSARARLATNEQFF.

The chain recombines TRBV27 with TRBJ2-1; the D gene is possibly TRBD2 (6 bases). From germline, CDR1 is MNHEY and CDR2 SMNVEV (reference sequence). This CDR3 has 16 amino acids. Trimming took 6 bases from V and 2 from J, leaving 17 bases between them. CDR3 protein: CASRQNPLATYNEQFF. In nucleotides, the CDR3 is TGTGCCAGCAGGCAAAACCCGCTAGCGACCTACAATGAGCAGTTCTTC.

This clonotype was found many times. The chain couples TRBV29-1 to TRBJ2-3; D may match TRBD1 or TRBD2 (5 bases each). V was pared by 6 bases and J by 0 bases, with 7 bases between. The CDR3 sequence is 12 residues long. From germline, CDR1 is SQVTM and CDR2 ANQGSEA. The CDR3 DNA reads TGCAGCGTCCGGGACAGCACAGATACGCAGTATTTT. Residues: CSVRDSTDTQYF.

In this sample, this clonotype turned up many times. The chain has TRBV28 and TRBJ2-3; possibly TRBD1 for D (8 bases). The CDR3 is made up of 17 amino acids. In germline, CDR1 is MDHEN, CDR2 SYDVKM. V lost 5 bases, J lost 0 bases, and 18 bases lay in between. The CDR3 loop reads CASSLDRGGTSTDTQYF. CDR3 sequence (DNA): TGTGCCAGCAGTCTCGACAGGGGAGGGACTAGCACAGATACGCAGTATTTT.